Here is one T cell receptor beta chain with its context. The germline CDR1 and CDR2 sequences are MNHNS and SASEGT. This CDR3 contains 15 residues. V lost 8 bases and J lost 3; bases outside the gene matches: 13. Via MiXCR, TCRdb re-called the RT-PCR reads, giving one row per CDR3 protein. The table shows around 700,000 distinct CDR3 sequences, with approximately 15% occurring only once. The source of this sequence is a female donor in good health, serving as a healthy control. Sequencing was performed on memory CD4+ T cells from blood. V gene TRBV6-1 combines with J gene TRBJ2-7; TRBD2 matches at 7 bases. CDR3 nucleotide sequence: TGTGCCAGCCGCCAAGGGAGGGAGGGGTTCTACGAGCAGTACTTC. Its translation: CASRQGREGFYEQYF.